A selection of T cell receptor beta chains follows, all from one sample in a study of blood T cell repertoires in COVID-19. The repertoire was sequenced with immunoSEQ multiplex PCR; TCRdb's copy has only in-frame clones and lacks some. The sample holds about 140,000 clones; about 70% are singletons and the top ten take around 13%. Sequencing was carried out using peripheral blood. Source of these receptors: an elderly man with acute or convalescent COVID-19. Each CDR3 is given with its conserved first and last residue. The D gene is left open where the match is weak. Size values are once, few and many counts, or a class for expanded clones, and some rows have none.

D	size	J	V	CDR3	DNA
TRBD1	.	TRBJ1-5	TRBV5-4	CASSLGQGDNQPQHF	TGTGCCAGCAGCTTGGGGCAGGGGGACAATCAGCCCCAGCATTTT
.	.	TRBJ2-3	TRBV10-3	CAISESAGKGTDTQYF	TGTGCCATCAGTGAGTCGGCGGGGAAGGGCACAGATACGCAGTATTTT
.	.	TRBJ2-1	TRBV6-1	CASSGQVISSYNEQFF	TGTGCCAGCAGTGGTCAGGTAATCAGCTCCTACAATGAGCAGTTCTTC
TRBD2	.	TRBJ2-3	TRBV3-1/TRBV3-2	CASSRGLAPDTQYF	TGTGCCAGCAGCCGGGGACTAGCTCCAGATACGCAGTATTTT
TRBD1	once	TRBJ2-1	TRBV5-4	CASSLSPGQFNNEQFF	TGTGCCAGCAGCCTATCACCGGGACAGTTTAACAATGAGCAGTTCTTC
.	.	TRBJ1-1	TRBV7-2	CASSLGSVGGTEAFF	TGTGCCAGCAGCTTAGGTTCAGTAGGGGGCACTGAAGCTTTCTTT
.	once	TRBJ2-2	TRBV7-9	CASSLAKENYGGTGELFF	TGTGCCAGCAGCTTAGCGAAGGAGAATTACGGTGGCACCGGGGAGCTGTTTTTT
.	once	TRBJ2-7	TRBV5-6	CASSLRPGDYEQYF	TGTGCCAGCAGCTTACGACCGGGGGACTACGAGCAGTACTTC
.	.	TRBJ1-1	TRBV29-1	CSERVNTEAFF	TGCAGCGAGAGGGTGAACACTGAAGCTTTCTTT
TRBD1	.	TRBJ2-3	TRBV28	CASSRRQGQETDTQYF	TGTGCCAGCAGCCGCCGACAGGGGCAGGAAACAGATACGCAGTATTTT
TRBD1	.	TRBJ2-7	TRBV10-2	CASSADRGYEQYF	TGCGCCAGCAGCGCCGACAGGGGCTACGAGCAGTACTTC
TRBD1	.	TRBJ2-7	TRBV5-5	CASSRSDPGGNEQYF	TGTGCCAGCAGCAGGAGTGACCCAGGGGGCAACGAGCAGTACTTC
.	.	TRBJ1-6	TRBV7-3	CASSLNSYSPLHF	TGTGCCAGCAGCTTAAATTCGTATTCACCCCTCCACTTT
TRBD1	.	TRBJ2-7	TRBV6-4	CALRGGTGGRYEQYF	TGTGCCCTTAGGGGTGGGACAGGGGGGAGGTACGAGCAGTACTTC
.	.	TRBJ1-1	TRBV19	CASGSLGGEAFF	TGTGCCAGCGGGTCTCTCGGGGGTGAAGCTTTCTTT
TRBD1	.	TRBJ1-4	TRBV5-1	CASSRGDRTNEKLFF	TGCGCCAGCAGCAGAGGGGACAGGACTAATGAAAAACTGTTTTTT
TRBD2	.	TRBJ2-2	TRBV19	CASMVAGGTAGELFF	TGTGCCAGCATGGTAGCGGGGGGTACCGCCGGGGAGCTGTTTTTT
.	.	TRBJ2-7	TRBV6-1	CASSDGSGSYEQYF	TGTGCCAGCAGTGATGGTAGCGGCTCCTACGAGCAGTACTTC